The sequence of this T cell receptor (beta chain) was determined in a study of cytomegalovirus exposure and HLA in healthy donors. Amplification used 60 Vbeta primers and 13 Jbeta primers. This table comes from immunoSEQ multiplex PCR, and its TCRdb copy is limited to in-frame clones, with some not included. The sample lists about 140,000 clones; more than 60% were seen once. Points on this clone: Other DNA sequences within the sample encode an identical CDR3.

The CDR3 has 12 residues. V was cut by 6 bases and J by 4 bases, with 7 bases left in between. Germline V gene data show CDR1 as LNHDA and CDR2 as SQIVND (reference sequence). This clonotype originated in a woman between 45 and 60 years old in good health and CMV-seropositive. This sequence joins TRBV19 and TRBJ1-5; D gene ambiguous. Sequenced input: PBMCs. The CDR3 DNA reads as TGTGCCAGTAGGGAGGGAAATCAGCCCCAGCATTTT. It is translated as CASREGNQPQHF.